This passage covers 29 T cell receptor beta chains from one sample sequenced in a study of identical twins. TCRdb independently ran MiXCR on the 5' RACE reads; one entry per CDR3 protein. The sample includes 550,000 to 700,000 distinct CDR3 sequences, 20% to 25% of them seen just once. These data also featured in a second study, about T cells expressing NK-cell markers.

The source material was PBMCs. These receptor sequences come from a young woman in good health.

This clonotype has a handful of counts. A junction end diverges from the germline sequence, so it may reflect a read error. The CDR3 nucleotides read TGTGCTAGCAGCCCGCTAGCGGGGGCCCTCGCCCCCTATAATGAGCAGTTCTTC. This sequence encodes CASSPLAGALAPYNEQFF. This rearrangement joins TRBV7-7 to TRBJ2-1; TRBD2 matches 10 bases. The CDR3 contains 18 residues. From germline, CDR1 is SSHAT and CDR2 FNYEAQ (reference sequence).

This clonotype was seen more than once but under ten times. The chain joins TRBV5-1 to TRBJ2-3; D gene unclear. The CDR3 runs to 10 residues. Germline V gene lookup returns CDR1 SGHRS and CDR2 YFSETQ. V lost 5 bases, J lost 5 bases, and 3 bases lay in between. In nucleotides, the CDR3 is TGCGCCAGCAGTATAGATACGCAGTATTTT. As protein: CASSIDTQYF.

In this sample, this clonotype turned up a few times. V and J are TRBV20-1 and TRBJ2-3, with D perhaps assigned TRBD1 or TRBD2 (5 bases each). The CDR3 spans 14 residues. From germline, CDR1 is DFQATT and CDR2 SNEGSKA (reference sequence). V lost 5 bases and J 5 bases, leaving 17 bases between the germline ends. This CDR3 reads CSAQGPVVGDTQYF. CDR3 DNA sequence: TGCAGTGCTCAGGGACCCGTGGTAGGAGATACGCAGTATTTT.

The chain couples TRBV7-6 to TRBJ2-7, with 10 bases that match TRBD1. Germline CDR1 and CDR2: SGHVS and FNYEAQ. The V segment lost 5 bases and the J segment 5 bases; nucleotides outside the gene matches: 6. The CDR3 covers 14 residues. In DNA, the CDR3 is TGTGCCAGCAGCGTGGGACAGGGGATCAACGAGCAGTACTTC. This gives the protein CASSVGQGINEQYF. Complete variable domain (other parts from reference TRBV7-6 and TRBJ2-7): GAGVSQSPRYKVTKRGQDVALRCDPISGHVSLYWYRQALGQGPEFLTYFNYEAQQDKSGLPNDRFSAERPEGSISTLTIQRTEQRDSAMYRCASSVGQGINEQYFGPGTRLTVT.

This sequence joins TRBV29-1 and TRBJ1-1, with no clear D. Per germline, CDR1 SQVTM and CDR2 ANQGSEA. This CDR3 region has 13 residues. The V end was cut by 8 bases, the J end by 1 base, with 14 bases between. For the CDR3, the DNA is TGCAGCTTCCAACTGGTTCCGAACACTGAAGCTTTCTTT. It translates to CSFQLVPNTEAFF.

Only a few counts were recorded for this clonotype. The chain recombines TRBV2 with TRBJ2-1; 8 nucleotides match TRBD2. J gave up 14 bases and V 5 bases, and 8 bases lay outside the gene matches. CDR1 is SNHLY, CDR2 FYNNEI, per germline. CDR3 size: 12 residues. The CDR3 loop is CASSPGGGWKFF. Written as DNA, the CDR3 is TGTGCCAGCAGTCCCGGGGGGGGATGGAAGTTCTTC.

This clonotype was seen many times. The V gene is TRBV20-1, the J gene TRBJ1-1; D ambiguous. The CDR3 has 14 amino acids. Per the germline V gene, CDR1 is DFQATT and CDR2 is SNEGSKA (reference sequence). Between the trimmed V and J ends, which lost 0 bases and 0 bases, there was a span of 8 bases. DNA of the CDR3: TGCAGTGCTAGAGATCGGGTAGTGAACACTGAAGCTTTCTTT. Protein product: CSARDRVVNTEAFF.

The J gene is TRBJ2-7, the V gene TRBV6-5; possibly TRBD1 or TRBD2 for D (5 bases each). Germline CDR1 MNHEY, CDR2 SVGAGI. The V end was cut by 4 bases, the J end by 4 bases, with 14 bases between. The CDR3 sequence is 14 residues long. The CDR3 region has the DNA TGTGCCAGCAGTTTACCCGGGACCACGTACGAGCAGTACTTC. It encodes CASSLPGTTYEQYF.

V gene TRBV12-3 or TRBV12-4 combines with J gene TRBJ2-7; D is possibly TRBD1 or TRBD2 (5 bases each). Trimming left V 5 bases short and J 5 bases short, with 16 bases between. The CDR3 consists of 14 residues. CDR3 sequence: CASSPGLGVDEQYF. The CDR3 bases are TGTGCCAGCAGTCCCGGACTGGGGGTCGACGAGCAGTACTTC.

The table lists this clonotype with a few counts. V is TRBV6-5 and J is TRBJ1-6; 7 nucleotides match TRBD1. In germline, CDR1 is MNHEY, CDR2 SVGAGI. V shed 2 bases, J shed 6 bases, and the junction held 4 bases outside the gene matches. The CDR3 consists of 15 residues. The CDR3: CASSYVGGINSPLHF. CDR3 sequence (DNA): TGTGCCAGCAGTTACGTAGGGGGCATTAATTCACCCCTCCACTTT.

This clonotype appeared a few times. The chain carries TRBV20-1 and TRBJ2-1; the D is unclear. This CDR3 comprises 13 residues. V was cut by 6 bases and J by 7 bases, with 16 bases left in between. Germline lookup yields CDR1 DFQATT and CDR2 SNEGSKA (reference sequence). CDR3 amino acids: CSAPRRARNEQFF. CDR3 nucleotide sequence: TGCAGTGCCCCTAGACGGGCCCGGAATGAGCAGTTCTTC.

The J gene is TRBJ2-3, the V gene TRBV12-3 or TRBV12-4, with TRBD1 matching over 10 bases. The trim removed 4 bases at V and 13 bases at J, leaving 5 bases unmatched. This CDR3 region has 12 residues. CDR3 sequence reads: CASSSAGTGEYF. As DNA, the CDR3 is TGTGCCAGCAGTTCCGCCGGGACAGGGGAGTATTTT.

This clonotype occurred a few times. The V call is TRBV4-1, the J call TRBJ2-5; D is possibly TRBD1 or TRBD2 (6 bases each). The CDR3 spans 15 residues. CDR1 and CDR2 (germline): MGHRA, YSYEKL. The V end was cut by 2 bases, the J end by 4 bases, with 14 bases between. The CDR3 DNA follows: TGCGCCAGCAGCCAATCAAGGGGGGCCAGAGAGACCCAGTACTTC. This codes for CASSQSRGARETQYF.

The rearrangement uses TRBV18 and TRBJ2-1; the D is unclear. This CDR3 is built from 13 residues. CDR1 and CDR2 (germline): KGHSH, LQKENI. Trimming left V 2 bases short and J 8 bases short, with 10 bases between. The DNA for the CDR3 is TGTGCCAGCTCACCATTTCCCCGATATGAGCAGTTCTTC. Translating it yields CASSPFPRYEQFF.

This chain joins TRBV10-1 and TRBJ2-1; maybe TRBD1 (6 bases). Germline-derived CDR1 and CDR2 are WNHNN and SYGVQD (reference sequence). Between the trimmed V and J ends, which lost 6 bases and 6 bases, there was a span of 15 bases. The CDR3 sequence is 14 residues long. The CDR3 region is CASRGNLGGNEQFF. CDR3 DNA: TGCGCCAGCAGAGGAAACCTAGGGGGCAATGAGCAGTTCTTC.

The V call is TRBV29-1, the J call TRBJ1-2; D is unresolved. Germline-derived CDR1 and CDR2 are SQVTM and ANQGSEA. V shed 6 bases and J shed 3 bases, with 11 bases lying between them. The CDR3 contains 12 residues. The CDR3: CSVLKTYYGYTF. The DNA of the CDR3 is TGCAGCGTACTTAAGACGTACTATGGCTACACCTTC.

The CDR3 spells CASSFPTSGGTDEQYF. CDR3 nucleotide sequence: TGTGCCAGCAGTTTCCCCACTAGCGGGGGAACCGACGAGCAGTACTTC. The chain joins TRBV12-3 or TRBV12-4 to TRBJ2-7; 11 nucleotides match TRBD2. J lost 5 bases, V lost 3 bases, and 9 bases had no gene match. CDR3 size: 16 residues.

This clonotype came up a few times. This chain uses TRBV20-1 with TRBJ1-2; no definite D call. The CDR3 sequence is 14 residues long. V lost 0 bases to trimming and J lost 7 bases, with 15 bases between them. Germline CDR1 is DFQATT and CDR2 is SNEGSKA (reference sequence). This chain's CDR3 is CSARDRRGAAGYTF. DNA for the CDR3: TGCAGTGCTAGAGATAGACGCGGAGCGGCTGGCTACACCTTC.

The sample holds a few counts of this clonotype. The chain combines TRBV29-1 with TRBJ2-5; 11 positions agree with TRBD2. Losses at the gene ends were 5 bases for V and 5 bases for J; bases not matched to a gene: 7. This CDR3 has 14 amino acids. Germline V lookup: CDR1 SQVTM, CDR2 ANQGSEA. CDR3 loop: CSVRPSGGWETQYF. The DNA of the CDR3 is TGCAGCGTTCGACCTAGCGGGGGGTGGGAGACCCAGTACTTC.

This clonotype has more than one count but fewer than ten. The chain has TRBV20-1 and TRBJ2-5; no definite D call. The V gene's germline CDR1 is DFQATT and CDR2 SNEGSKA (reference sequence). The CDR3 is made up of 12 amino acids. Trimming removed 6 bases at V and 3 bases at J, with 11 bases between. In DNA, the CDR3 is TGCAGTGCGAGCCGGAGAGAAGAGACCCAGTACTTC. Translated, it gives CSASRREETQYF.

The chain is built from TRBV20-1 and TRBJ2-1, with unresolved D. The V and J ends lost 5 bases and 5 bases respectively, with 16 bases between them. The germline CDR1 and CDR2 sequences are DFQATT and SNEGSKA (reference sequence). CDR3 length: 14 amino acids. The CDR3 is CSAPLFRLDNEQFF. CDR3 coding DNA: TGCAGTGCTCCCTTATTCCGGCTGGACAATGAGCAGTTCTTC.

A few counts support this clonotype. CDR3 amino acids: CAAAPGANVLTF. In DNA form, the CDR3 reads TGTGCCGCCGCACCTGGGGCCAACGTCCTGACTTTC. The chain recombines TRBV10-3 with TRBJ2-6, with D uncertain. Trimming removed 11 bases from V and 2 bases from J, with 7 bases in between. The length of the CDR3 is 12 residues. The germline gives CDR1 ENHRY, CDR2 SYGVKD.

This clonotype was counted only a few times. J is TRBJ2-1 and V is TRBV29-1; 7 bases map to TRBD2. Germline loops: CDR1 SQVTM, CDR2 ANQGSEA. V lost 7 bases to trimming and J lost 5 bases; unmatched junction nucleotides: 11. The CDR3 runs 14 residues. This CDR3 reads CSAGGTPRNNEQFF. The DNA for the CDR3 is TGCAGCGCCGGGGGGACGCCGAGGAACAATGAGCAGTTCTTC.

This clonotype came up a few times. The chain recombines TRBV5-6 with TRBJ2-7, with 8 positions matching TRBD1. The junction had 17 bases not matched to a gene; V was cut back by 4 bases and J by 5 bases. CDR1 and CDR2 (germline): SGHDT, YYEEEE. This CDR3 is 17 amino acids long. The DNA of the CDR3 is TGTGCCAGCAGCAGTTCCCTGGACAGGGTGCTACCTAACGAGCAGTACTTC. Translating gives CASSSSLDRVLPNEQYF.

This clonotype occurred once. The chain uses TRBV11-1 and TRBJ2-2; possibly TRBD2 for D (6 bases). Germline CDR1 SGHAT, CDR2 FQDESV (reference sequence). The CDR3 consists of 19 residues. V dropped 2 bases and J dropped 0 bases, with 19 bases sitting between them. CDR3 coding DNA: TGTGCCAGCAGCTTAACGGTAAAAAGCGGGCAGACGAACACCGGGGAGCTGTTTTTT. Residues: CASSLTVKSGQTNTGELFF.

The chain uses TRBV5-1 and TRBJ1-2, with no clear D. The CDR3 covers 12 residues. Germline V lookup: CDR1 SGHRS, CDR2 YFSETQ. Between the trimmed V and J ends, which lost 1 base and 6 bases, there was a span of 7 bases. CDR3 bases: TGCGCCAGCAGCTTGAACGCCGATGGCTACACCTTC. Translated, it gives CASSLNADGYTF.

CDR3 nucleotides: TGTGCCAGCAGCCTAGGGGGACCTGGTCTGGGTAAGACCCAGTACTTC. This translates into CASSLGGPGLGKTQYF. V usage is TRBV12-3 or TRBV12-4 and J usage is TRBJ2-5, with D possibly matching TRBD1 (6 bases). CDR3 length: 16 amino acids. Trimming pared 6 bases from V and 6 bases from J, leaving 23 bases between.

This chain links TRBV20-1 with TRBJ2-6; 7 bases align to TRBD1. V lost 3 bases, J lost 0 bases, and 5 bases stayed unmatched. The V gene's germline CDR1 is DFQATT and CDR2 SNEGSKA (reference sequence). The CDR3 is 16 amino acids. DNA of the CDR3: TGCAGTGCTAGTTCGGGGACAGTCTCTGGGGCCAACGTCCTGACTTTC. Residues: CSASSGTVSGANVLTF.

The chain has TRBV6-1 and TRBJ2-7, with TRBD1 identical over 7 bases. This CDR3 region has 21 residues. Trimming took 5 bases from V and 0 from J; bases not matched to a gene: 25. CDR1 and CDR2 from the germline V gene are MNHNS and SASEGT. The CDR3 loop reads CASSQHPLLRDPTGPSYEQYF. CDR3 in DNA: TGTGCCAGCAGTCAACACCCCCTTCTTCGCGACCCGACAGGGCCCTCCTACGAGCAGTACTTC.